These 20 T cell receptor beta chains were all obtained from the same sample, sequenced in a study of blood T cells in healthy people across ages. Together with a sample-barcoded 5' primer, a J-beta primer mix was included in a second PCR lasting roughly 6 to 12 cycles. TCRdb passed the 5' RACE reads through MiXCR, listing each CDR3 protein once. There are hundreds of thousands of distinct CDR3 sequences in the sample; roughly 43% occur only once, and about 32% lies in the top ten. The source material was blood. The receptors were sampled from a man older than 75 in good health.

DNA of the CDR3: TGTGCCAGCAGCTCATCCCGTTATACAGGGGGCCAGGAAAAACTGTTTTTT. This sequence encodes CASSSSRYTGGQEKLFF. This rearrangement joins TRBV27 to TRBJ1-4; the match to TRBD1 covers 9 bases. After removal of 6 bases from V and 8 bases from J, the junction contained 16 bases not matched to a gene. The CDR3 consists of 17 residues. Germline-derived CDR1 and CDR2 are MNHEY and SMNVEV (reference sequence). The whole variable domain, filled in from reference TRBV27 and TRBJ1-4, reads EAQVTQNPRYLITVTGKKLTVTCSQNMNHEYMSWYRQDPGLGLRQIYYSMNVEVTDKGDVPEGYKVSRKEKRNFPLILESPSPNQTSLYFCASSSSRYTGGQEKLFFGSGTQLSVL.

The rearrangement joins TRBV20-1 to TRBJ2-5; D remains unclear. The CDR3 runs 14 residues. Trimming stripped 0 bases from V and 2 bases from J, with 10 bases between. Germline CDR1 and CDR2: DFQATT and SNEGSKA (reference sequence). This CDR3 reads CSARDARGQETQYF. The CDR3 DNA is TGCAGTGCTAGAGACGCTCGAGGACAAGAGACCCAGTACTTC.

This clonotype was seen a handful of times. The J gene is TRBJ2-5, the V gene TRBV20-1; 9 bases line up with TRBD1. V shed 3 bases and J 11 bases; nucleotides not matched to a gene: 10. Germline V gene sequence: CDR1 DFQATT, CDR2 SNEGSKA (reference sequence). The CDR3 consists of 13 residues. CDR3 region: CSARGDRDLGQYF. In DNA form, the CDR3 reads TGCAGTGCTAGGGGGGACAGGGACCTCGGGCAGTACTTC.

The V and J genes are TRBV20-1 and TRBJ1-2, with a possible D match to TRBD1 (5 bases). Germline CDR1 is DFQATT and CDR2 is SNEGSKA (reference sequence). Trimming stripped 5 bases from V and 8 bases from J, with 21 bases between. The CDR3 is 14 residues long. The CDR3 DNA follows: TGCAGTGCTGGGGTGGGGGGAATGAGCGACGGCTACACCTTC. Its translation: CSAGVGGMSDGYTF.

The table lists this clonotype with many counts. CDR3: CASSYSVGGAGANVLTF. CDR3 DNA: TGTGCCAGCAGTTACTCGGTCGGAGGGGCTGGGGCCAACGTCCTGACTTTC. This chain uses TRBV6-6 with TRBJ2-6, with D possibly TRBD2 on 6 matching bases. The CDR3 covers 17 residues. Germline CDR1 MNHNY, CDR2 SVGAGI (reference sequence). Deletions cut 0 bases from V and 2 bases from J, with 11 bases between.

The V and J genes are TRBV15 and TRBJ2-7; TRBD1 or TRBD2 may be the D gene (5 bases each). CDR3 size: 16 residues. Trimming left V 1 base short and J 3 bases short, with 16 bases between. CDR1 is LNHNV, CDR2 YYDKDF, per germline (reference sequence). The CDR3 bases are TGTGCCACCAGCAGAGGAGGGCGCGGACACAGCTACGAGCAGTACTTC. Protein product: CATSRGGRGHSYEQYF.

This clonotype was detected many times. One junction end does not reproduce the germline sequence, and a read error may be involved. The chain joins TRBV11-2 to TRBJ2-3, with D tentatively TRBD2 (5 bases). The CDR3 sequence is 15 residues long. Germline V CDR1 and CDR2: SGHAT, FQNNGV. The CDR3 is CASSLGGSSTDTQYF. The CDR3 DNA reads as TGCGCCAGCAGCTTGGGCGGGTCTAGCACAGATACGCAGTATTTT.

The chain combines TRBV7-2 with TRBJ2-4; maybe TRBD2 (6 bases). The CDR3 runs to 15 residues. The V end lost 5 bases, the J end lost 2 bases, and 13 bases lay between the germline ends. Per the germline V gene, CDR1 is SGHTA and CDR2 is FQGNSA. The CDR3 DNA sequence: TGTGCCAGCAGCCCCGGGGCGGGATCCAAAAACATTCAGTACTTC. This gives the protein CASSPGAGSKNIQYF. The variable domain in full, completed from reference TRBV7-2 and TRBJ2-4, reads GAGVSQSPSNKVTEKGKDVELRCDPISGHTALYWYRQSLGQGLEFLIYFQGNSAPDKSGLPSDRFSAERTGGSVSTLTIQRTQQEDSAVYLCASSPGAGSKNIQYFGAGTRLSVL.

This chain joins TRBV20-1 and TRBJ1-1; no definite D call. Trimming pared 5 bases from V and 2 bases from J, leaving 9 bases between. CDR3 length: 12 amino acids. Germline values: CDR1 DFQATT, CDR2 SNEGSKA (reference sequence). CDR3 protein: CSAARTNTEAFF. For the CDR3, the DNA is TGCAGTGCTGCCCGCACCAACACTGAAGCTTTCTTT.

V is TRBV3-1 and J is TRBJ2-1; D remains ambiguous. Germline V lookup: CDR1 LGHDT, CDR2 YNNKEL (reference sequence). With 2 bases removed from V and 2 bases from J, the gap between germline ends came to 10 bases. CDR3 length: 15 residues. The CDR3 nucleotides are TGTGCCAGCAGCCAACTGGACCTGGCCTACAATGAGCAGTTCTTC. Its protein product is CASSQLDLAYNEQFF.

The CDR3 DNA sequence: TGTGCCAGCAGTGAAGGAGATGCTCATCAAGCCCTCACAGATACGCAGTATTTT. Encoded protein: CASSEGDAHQALTDTQYF. The chain uses TRBV6-1 and TRBJ2-3, with D unresolved. Deletions cut 1 base from V and 2 bases from J, with 19 bases between. CDR1 is MNHNS and CDR2 is SASEGT in the germline V gene. The CDR3 contains 18 residues.

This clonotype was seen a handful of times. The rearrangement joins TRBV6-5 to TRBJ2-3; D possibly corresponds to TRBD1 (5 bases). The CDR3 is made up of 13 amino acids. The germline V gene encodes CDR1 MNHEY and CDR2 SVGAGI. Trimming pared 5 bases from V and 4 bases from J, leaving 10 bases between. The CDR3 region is CASSEDSSDTQYF. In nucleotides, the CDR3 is TGTGCCAGCAGTGAAGACAGTTCAGATACGCAGTATTTT.

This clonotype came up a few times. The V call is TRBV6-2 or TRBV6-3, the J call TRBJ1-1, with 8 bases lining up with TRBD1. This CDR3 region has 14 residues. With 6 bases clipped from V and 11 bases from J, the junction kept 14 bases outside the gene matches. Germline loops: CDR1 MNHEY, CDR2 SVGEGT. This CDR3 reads CASRQGQGGKLAFF. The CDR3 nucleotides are TGTGCCAGCAGACAAGGACAGGGTGGGAAGTTGGCTTTCTTT.

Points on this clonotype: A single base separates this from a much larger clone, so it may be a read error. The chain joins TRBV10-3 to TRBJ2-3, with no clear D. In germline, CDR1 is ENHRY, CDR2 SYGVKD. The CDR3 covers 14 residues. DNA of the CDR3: TGTGCCATCAGTGAGCGGAGTAGCATAGATACGCAGTATTTT. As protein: CAISERSSIDTQYF.

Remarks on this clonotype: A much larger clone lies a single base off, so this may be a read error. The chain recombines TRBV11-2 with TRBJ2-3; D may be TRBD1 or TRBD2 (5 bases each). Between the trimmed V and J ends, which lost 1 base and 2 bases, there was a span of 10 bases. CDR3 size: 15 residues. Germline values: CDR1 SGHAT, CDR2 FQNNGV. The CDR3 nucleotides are TGTGCCAGCAGCTTAGGGGACGGATCCACAGATACGCAGTATTTT. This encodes CASSLGDGSTDTQYF.

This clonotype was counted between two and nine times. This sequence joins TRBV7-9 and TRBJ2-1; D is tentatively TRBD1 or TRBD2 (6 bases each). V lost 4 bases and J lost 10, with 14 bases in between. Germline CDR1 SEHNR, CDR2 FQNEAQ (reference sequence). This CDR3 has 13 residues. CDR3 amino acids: CASSYGGGIEQFF. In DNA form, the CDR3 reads TGTGCCAGCAGCTATGGGGGCGGGATAGAGCAGTTCTTC. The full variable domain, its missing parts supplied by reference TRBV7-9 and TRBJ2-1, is DTGVSQNPRHKITKRGQNVTFRCDPISEHNRLYWYRQTLGQGPEFLTYFQNEAQLEKSRLLSDRFSAERPKGSFSTLEIQRTEQGDSAMYLCASSYGGGIEQFFGPGTRLTVL.

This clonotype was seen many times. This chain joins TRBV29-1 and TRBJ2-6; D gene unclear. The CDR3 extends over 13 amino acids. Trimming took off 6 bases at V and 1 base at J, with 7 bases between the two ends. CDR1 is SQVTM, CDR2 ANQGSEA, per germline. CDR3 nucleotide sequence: TGCAGCGTCGAGCGATCTGGGGCCAACGTCCTGACTTTC. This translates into CSVERSGANVLTF.

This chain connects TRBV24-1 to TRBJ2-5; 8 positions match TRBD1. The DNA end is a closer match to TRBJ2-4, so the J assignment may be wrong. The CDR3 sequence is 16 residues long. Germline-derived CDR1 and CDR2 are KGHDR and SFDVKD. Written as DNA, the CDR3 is TGTGCCACCAGTGATAACGCAGGGGGCGCCAAAAACATTCAGTACTTC. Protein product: CATSDNAGGAKNIQYF.

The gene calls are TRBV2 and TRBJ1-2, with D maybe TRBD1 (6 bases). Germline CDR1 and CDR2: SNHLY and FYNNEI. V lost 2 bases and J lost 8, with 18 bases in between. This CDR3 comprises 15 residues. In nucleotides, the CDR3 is TGTGCCAGCAGTGAAAACCGGGACACCTATGGCGGCTACACCTTC. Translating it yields CASSENRDTYGGYTF. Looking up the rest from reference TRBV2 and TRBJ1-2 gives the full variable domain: EPEVTQTPSHQVTQMGQEVILRCVPISNHLYFYWYRQILGQKVEFLVSFYNNEISEKSEIFDDQFSVERPDGSNFTLKIRSTKLEDSAMYFCASSENRDTYGGYTFGSGTRLTVV.

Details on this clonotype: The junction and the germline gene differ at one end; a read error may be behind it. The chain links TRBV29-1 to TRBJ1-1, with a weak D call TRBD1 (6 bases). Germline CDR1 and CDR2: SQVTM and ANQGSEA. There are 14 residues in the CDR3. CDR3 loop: CSVEVQGRGTEAFF. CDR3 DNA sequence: TGCAGCGTGGAAGTACAGGGCAGGGGCACTGAAGCTTTCTTT.